Listed below are T cell receptor beta chains from one sample, sequenced in a study of post-analysis software for immune sequencing data. TCRdb processed the PCR reads anew with MiXCR; each CDR3 protein has one entry. The data contain approximately 660,000 distinct CDR3 sequences, more than 50% of them seen just once; the ten biggest clones take up around 11%. The sample was blood. These receptors were obtained from a girl aged 2 to 9 with multiple sclerosis. CDR3s include the opening cysteine and the closing phenylalanine or tryptophan. D genes are given only for firm matches. A clone size is listed for some rows: how often the clone was seen (once, few, many), or a class if it is expanded.

length | D | J | V | size | DNA | CDR3
15 | TRBD2 | TRBJ2-5 | TRBV19 | - | TGTGCCAGTAGTATAAGGGACTATCACCAAGAGACCCAGTACTTC | CASSIRDYHQETQYF
16 | TRBD2 | TRBJ2-1 | TRBV3-1 | few | TGTGCCAGCAGACTTAGCGGGGGGCGCTCCTACAATGAGCAGTTCTTC | CASRLSGGRSYNEQFF
15 | - | TRBJ2-6 | TRBV7-3 | once | TGTGCCAGCAGCTTAGGAGGGACCGGGGCCAACGTCCGGACTTTC | CASSLGGTGANVRTF
14 | TRBD1 | TRBJ1-1 | TRBV5-1 | few | TGCGCCAGCAGCTTGCAGGACAGGGAAACTGAAGCTTTCTTT | CASSLQDRETEAFF
14 | - | TRBJ2-1 | TRBV4-1 | - | TGCGCCAGCAGCCAAGTAGCCCACGGCGATGAGCAGTTCTTC | CASSQVAHGDEQFF
12 | - | TRBJ1-2 | TRBV7-9 | few | TGTGCCAGCAGCCTCAGGGAAGATGGCTACACCTTC | CASSLREDGYTF
15 | - | TRBJ1-2 | TRBV25-1 | few | TGTGCCAGCAGTGAATCCCCCGGAGGGGTCGGCGGCTACACCTTC | CASSESPGGVGGYTF
15 | - | TRBJ1-6 | TRBV4-3 | - | TGCGCCAGCAGCCAAGATTCCCCCAATTTGTCACCCCTCCACTTT | CASSQDSPNLSPLHF
13 | TRBD1 | TRBJ1-2 | TRBV6-1 | - | TGTGCCAGCAGTGAAGACAGGGGGTATGGCTACACCTTC | CASSEDRGYGYTF
15 | TRBD1 | TRBJ2-1 | TRBV7-3 | - | TGTGCCAGCAGCCCCGGACAGGGGTACGCGAATGAGCAGTTCTTC | CASSPGQGYANEQFF
15 | TRBD2 | TRBJ2-5 | TRBV7-2 | few | TGTGCCAGCAGCTTAGTGGCTAGCGGGGAAGAGACCCAGTACTTC | CASSLVASGEETQYF
15 | - | TRBJ2-5 | TRBV7-2 | once | TGTGCCAGCAGCTCCAGGCGGGCCAGCATGGAGACCCAGTACTTC | CASSSRRASMETQYF
13 | - | TRBJ2-7 | TRBV7-9 | - | TGTGCCAGCAGCTCGACAGCTCCCTACGAGCAGTACTTC | CASSSTAPYEQYF
14 | TRBD1 | TRBJ2-5 | TRBV6-5 | few | TGTGCCAGCAGTCCCCCGGGACAGATAGAGACCCAGTACTTC | CASSPPGQIETQYF
13 | - | TRBJ1-2 | TRBV30 | - | TGTGCCTGGAGGGAGACAGAGCTATATGGCTACACCTTC | CAWRETELYGYTF
14 | TRBD2 | TRBJ2-1 | TRBV20-1 | - | TGCAGTGCTCCTGTAGCGGGAGGGCTCAATGAGCAGTTCTTC | CSAPVAGGLNEQFF
14 | TRBD1 | TRBJ1-2 | TRBV7-9 | - | TGTGCCAGCAGCTTCCAGGGGGCATACTATGGCTACACCTTC | CASSFQGAYYGYTF
12 | - | TRBJ2-5 | TRBV29-1 | few | TGCAGCGTTGTTAAAGACCAAGAGACCCAGTACTTC | CSVVKDQETQYF
16 | - | TRBJ2-1 | TRBV4-1 | - | TGCGCCAGCAGCCAAGTCGACATACTCTCCTACAATGAGCAGTTCTTC | CASSQVDILSYNEQFF
16 | TRBD2 | TRBJ2-1 | TRBV12-3/TRBV12-4 | - | TGTGCCAGCAGTCAATCCAGACTAGCGGGATACAATGAGCAGTTCTTC | CASSQSRLAGYNEQFF
16 | TRBD2 | TRBJ2-3 | TRBV6-1 | - | TGTGCCAGCAGTGGGCTAGCGGGGGAGCCCACAGATACGCAGTATTTT | CASSGLAGEPTDTQYF
13 | - | TRBJ1-2 | TRBV11-2 | - | TGTGCCAGCAGCTCCGGGACGCACTATGGCTACACCTTC | CASSSGTHYGYTF
14 | TRBD1 | TRBJ2-7 | TRBV2 | few | TGTGCCAGCAGTGTTGGGACAGTCTCCTACGAGCAGTACTTC | CASSVGTVSYEQYF
12 | - | TRBJ2-5 | TRBV6-5 | - | TGTGCCAGCAAGGGGTACCAAGAGACCCAGTACTTC | CASKGYQETQYF
14 | TRBD2 | TRBJ2-1 | TRBV5-1 | - | TGCGCCAGCAGGAATCTAGCGGGGGGGCAGGAGCAGTTCTTC | CASRNLAGGQEQFF
16 | TRBD2 | TRBJ2-1 | TRBV5-1 | - | TGCGCCAGCAGCTTTGAACTAGCGGGGGGATACAATGAGCAGTTCTTC | CASSFELAGGYNEQFF
15 | - | TRBJ2-5 | TRBV25-1 | - | TGTGCCAGCAGTGAACCCGGGACGCTCGAGGAGACCCAGTACTTC | CASSEPGTLEETQYF
19 | TRBD2 | TRBJ2-3 | TRBV10-3 | - | TGTGCCATCAGTGAGAAGGGACTAGCGGGGTCCTCTAGCACAGATACGCAGTATTTT | CAISEKGLAGSSSTDTQYF
16 | - | TRBJ2-3 | TRBV9 | - | TGTGCCAGCAGCGCATCAACAGGGTTCAGCACAGATACGCAGTATTTT | CASSASTGFSTDTQYF
14 | - | TRBJ2-2 | TRBV12-3/TRBV12-4 | - | TGTGCCAGCAGTTTCATAGGGGGAACCGGGGAGCTGTTTTTT | CASSFIGGTGELFF